Shown below are 28 T cell receptor beta chains from a single sample sequenced in a study of shared clonotypes between healthy human individuals. Sequencing used immunoSEQ multiplex PCR; TCRdb keeps in-frame clones, though not all of them. The sample records 650,000 to 750,000 clones, around 72% being singletons. The source material was memory CD4+ T cells sorted from blood. Indicated subset: CD45RA-negative fraction. Every receptor here comes from a woman between 25 and 40 years old in good health.

V and J are TRBV15 and TRBJ2-1; 11 bases match TRBD2. Germline trimming cut 5 bases from V and 0 bases from J; bases unmatched to any gene: 9. CDR1 is LNHNV, CDR2 YYDKDF, per germline (reference sequence). This CDR3 spans 18 amino acids. The DNA of the CDR3 is TGTGCCACCAGCGGATATAGCGGGAGGGGAAGCTCCTACAATGAGCAGTTCTTC. Protein sequence: CATSGYSGRGSSYNEQFF.

The chain joins TRBV11-1 to TRBJ2-7; D not resolved. The length of the CDR3 is 13 residues. V was cut by 3 bases and J by 6 bases, with 12 bases left in between. Germline loops: CDR1 SGHAT, CDR2 FQDESV (reference sequence). CDR3: CASSLAPQLEQYF. The CDR3, as DNA: TGTGCCAGCAGCTTGGCTCCACAGCTCGAGCAGTACTTC.

The chain is built from TRBV5-4 and TRBJ2-7, with TRBD2 identical over 13 bases. The V gene end was trimmed by 5 bases and the J gene end by 10 bases; junction bases not matched to a gene: 18. Germline V CDR1 and CDR2: SGHNT, YYREEE (reference sequence). This CDR3 is built from 17 residues. CDR3 sequence: CASSNGLAGVGRGVQYF. DNA of the CDR3: TGTGCCAGCAGTAACGGACTAGCGGGAGTTGGGAGGGGGGTCCAGTACTTC. Combining the CDR3 with reference TRBV5-4 and TRBJ2-7 gives the whole variable domain ETGVTQSPTHLIKTRGQQVTLRCSSQSGHNTVSWYQQALGQGPQFIFQYYREEENGRGNFPPRFSGLQFPNYSSELNVNALELDDSALYLCASSNGLAGVGRGVQYFGPGTRLTVT.

In its sample, this clone was seen once. This sequence joins TRBV4-1 and TRBJ2-3; no firm D call. The CDR3 loop spans 13 amino acids. V was trimmed by 4 bases and J by 2 bases, leaving 7 bases between them. CDR1 and CDR2 (germline): MGHRA, YSYEKL. CDR3 protein: CASSPPNTDTQYF. The CDR3 DNA follows: TGCGCCAGCAGCCCACCGAACACAGATACGCAGTATTTT.

The chain combines TRBV14 with TRBJ2-7; no clear D. The CDR3 contains 14 residues. Deletions cut 0 bases from V and 0 bases from J, with 6 bases between. The germline V gene encodes CDR1 SGHDN and CDR2 FVKESK. The chain's CDR3 is CASSQDYDSYEQYF. The DNA for the CDR3 is TGTGCCAGCAGCCAAGATTACGACTCCTACGAGCAGTACTTC.

The genes are TRBV13 and TRBJ1-2; TRBD1 is a possible D gene (5 bases). Germline CDR1 PRHDT, CDR2 FYEKMQ (reference sequence). Trimming pared 5 bases from V and 7 bases from J, leaving 14 bases between. The CDR3 has 13 residues. The chain's CDR3 is CASSKPTEGGYTF. CDR3 DNA sequence: TGTGCCAGCAGCAAACCGACAGAGGGTGGCTACACCTTC.

The rearrangement links TRBV7-6 to TRBJ1-3, with D unclear. Germline values: CDR1 SGHVS, CDR2 FNYEAQ. V was trimmed by 4 bases and J by 4 bases, leaving 23 bases between them. This CDR3 spans 18 amino acids. This CDR3 reads CASSSLPGGVGLGNTIYF. The DNA for the CDR3 is TGTGCCAGCAGCTCCCTTCCAGGAGGTGTCGGGTTGGGAAACACCATATATTTT.

On this clone itself: This sample also contains other DNA sequences that code for the same CDR3. This chain links TRBV11-2 with TRBJ2-7; no reliable D call. V was cut by 3 bases and J by 0 bases, with 9 bases left in between. In germline, CDR1 is SGHAT, CDR2 FQNNGV. This CDR3 is built from 14 residues. The CDR3 DNA follows: TGTGCCAGCAGCTTCCAAAGGGACTCCTACGAGCAGTACTTC. Its translation is CASSFQRDSYEQYF.

J is TRBJ2-7 and V is TRBV6-5; 7 bases are shared with TRBD2. The CDR3 has 13 residues. The germline V gene has CDR1 MNHEY and CDR2 SVGAGI. V dropped 6 bases and J dropped 5; count of bases not matched to a gene: 7. The CDR3 sequence: CASRHGTTHEQYF. The CDR3 coding sequence is TGTGCCAGCAGGCACGGGACTACCCACGAGCAGTACTTC.

The chain joins TRBV5-1 to TRBJ2-6; 7 bases fit TRBD1. Germline V gene lookup returns CDR1 SGHRS and CDR2 YFSETQ. The CDR3 covers 17 residues. V trimming: 0 bases; J trimming: 0 bases; junction bases outside the gene matches: 3. The CDR3 loop is CASSLDPGGSGANVLTF. CDR3 coding DNA: TGCGCCAGCAGCTTGGATCCAGGGGGCTCTGGGGCCAACGTCCTGACTTTC.

The chain uses TRBV5-1 and TRBJ2-3; possible D gene TRBD2, 6 bases. V lost 3 bases, J lost 2 bases, and 13 bases lay in between. Germline CDR1 reads SGHRS; CDR2 reads YFSETQ. The CDR3 covers 15 residues. This chain's CDR3 is CASSSSSDLTDTQYF. The CDR3 nucleotides read TGCGCCAGCAGCTCATCTAGCGACCTCACAGATACGCAGTATTTT.

The gene calls are TRBV28 and TRBJ1-4, with no clear D. This CDR3 comprises 14 residues. Germline assignment: CDR1 MDHEN and CDR2 SYDVKM. Trimming removed 6 bases at V and 4 bases at J, with 12 bases between. The CDR3 loop reads CASRNDMRNEKLFF. In DNA form, the CDR3 reads TGTGCCAGCAGGAATGACATGCGTAATGAAAAACTGTTTTTT. The full variable domain, its missing parts supplied by reference TRBV28 and TRBJ1-4, is DVKVTQSSRYLVKRTGEKVFLECVQDMDHENMFWYRQDPGLGLRLIYFSYDVKMKEKGDIPEGYSVSREKKERFSLILESASTNQTSMYLCASRNDMRNEKLFFGSGTQLSVL.

The V gene is TRBV7-2, the J gene TRBJ2-7; 14 nucleotides match TRBD2. V dropped 8 bases and J dropped 3; count of bases not matched to a gene: 9. The CDR3 totals 16 residues. CDR1 and CDR2 (germline): SGHTA, FQGNSA. The CDR3: CASCSSGTSGSYEQYF. In nucleotides, the CDR3 is TGTGCCAGCTGCTCCTCAGGGACTAGCGGGAGCTACGAGCAGTACTTC.

This sequence joins TRBV4-1 and TRBJ1-2; D possibly corresponds to TRBD1 (5 bases). CDR1 is MGHRA and CDR2 is YSYEKL in the germline V gene. This CDR3 region has 13 residues. V lost 2 bases, J lost 3 bases, and 7 bases lay in between. The CDR3 reads CASSQQGHYGYTF. CDR3 sequence (DNA): TGCGCCAGCAGCCAACAGGGACACTATGGCTACACCTTC.

CDR3 sequence (DNA): TGTGCCAGCAGCTTAGATCGTGACAGATCCTACGAGCAGTACTTC. It translates to CASSLDRDRSYEQYF. This sequence joins TRBV11-2 and TRBJ2-7; possible D gene TRBD1, 5 bases. The CDR3 extends over 15 amino acids. V was pared by 0 bases and J by 1 base, with 10 bases between. Germline V gene lookup returns CDR1 SGHAT and CDR2 FQNNGV.

The sample holds a few counts of this clone. The CDR3 coding sequence is TGCGCCAGCAGCTTGGATAGTGCAGGGGCTCCTGGCGAGCAGTACTTC. Its translation: CASSLDSAGAPGEQYF. The chain joins TRBV5-1 to TRBJ2-7; tentative D call: TRBD1 (6 bases). V was cut by 0 bases and J by 6 bases, with 19 bases left in between. The CDR3 totals 16 residues. Germline-derived CDR1 and CDR2 are SGHRS and YFSETQ.

About this clone: An end of the junction differs from the germline gene, which may be a read error. This chain links TRBV11-3 with TRBJ2-5; D gene uncertain. Germline CDR1 is SGHNT and CDR2 is YENEEA. This CDR3 comprises 12 residues. In nucleotides, the CDR3 is TGTGCCAGCAGCTTATGGGAAGAGATCCAGTACTTC. This codes for CASSLWEEIQYF.

The V call is TRBV20-1, the J call TRBJ1-3, with D unresolved. CDR3 length: 11 residues. Germline CDR1 reads DFQATT; CDR2 reads SNEGSKA (reference sequence). V was pared by 4 bases and J by 11 bases, with 12 bases between. The CDR3 here is CSANPISAIYF. In nucleotides, the CDR3 is TGCAGTGCTAACCCAATAAGCGCCATATATTTT.

This clone appeared a few times. The J gene is TRBJ1-4, the V gene TRBV7-6; tentatively, D is TRBD1 (5 bases). This CDR3 is 16 amino acids long. Germline V gives CDR1 SGHVS, CDR2 FNYEAQ. V was shortened by 1 base and J by 8 bases, with 17 bases between the two germline ends. The CDR3 here is CASSLDGGGVKEKLFF. The CDR3 DNA is TGTGCCAGCAGCTTAGACGGAGGAGGGGTTAAAGAAAAACTGTTTTTT.

V usage is TRBV27 and J usage is TRBJ2-5; 7 nucleotides align to TRBD2. Losses at the gene ends were 3 bases for V and 1 base for J; bases not matched to a gene: 8. CDR1 is MNHEY and CDR2 is SMNVEV in the germline V gene (reference sequence). There are 16 residues in the CDR3. The CDR3 here is CASSFRGWEGQETQYF. The CDR3 DNA reads TGTGCCAGCAGTTTCCGGGGGTGGGAGGGCCAAGAGACCCAGTACTTC.

The chain carries TRBV2 and TRBJ1-2; 12 bases are shared with TRBD1. CDR1 is SNHLY, CDR2 FYNNEI, per germline. V lost 6 bases and J lost 8; bases outside the gene matches: 10. The CDR3 loop spans 15 amino acids. The CDR3, as DNA: TGTGCCAGCAGAGCACCGGGACAGGGGGCAAGAGGCTACACCTTC. Its translation is CASRAPGQGARGYTF.

This chain joins TRBV27 and TRBJ2-7; 13 bases are shared with TRBD2. With V trimmed by 5 bases and J by 6 bases, 10 bases remained unmatched. CDR3 size: 16 residues. CDR1 MNHEY and CDR2 SMNVEV come from the germline V gene (reference sequence). The DNA of the CDR3 is TGTGCCAGCAGTAAACCAACTAGCGGGAGGGGTGGCGAGCAGTACTTC. Translating gives CASSKPTSGRGGEQYF.

This chain connects TRBV7-8 to TRBJ1-5; D is undetermined. Germline CDR1 SGHVS, CDR2 FQNEAQ. The CDR3 length is 16 residues. V was cut by 5 bases and J by 2 bases, with 16 bases left in between. The CDR3 coding sequence is TGTGCCAGCAGCCAGCCGGTTGGGGTAGGCAATCAGCCCCAGCATTTT. This translates into CASSQPVGVGNQPQHF.

This chain uses TRBV2 with TRBJ2-7; 11 bases align to TRBD2. After removal of 6 bases from V and 4 bases from J, the junction contained 11 bases not matched to a gene. Looked up from germline, CDR1 is SNHLY and CDR2 is FYNNEI. This CDR3 is 16 amino acids long. The chain's CDR3 is CASRGATSGSRYEQYF. In DNA, the CDR3 is TGTGCCAGCAGGGGGGCAACTAGCGGGAGTCGGTACGAGCAGTACTTC.

The chain is built from TRBV23-1 and TRBJ2-4; D is unclear. TRBV23-1 is designated an ORF whose function remains uncertain. V dropped 0 bases and J dropped 3 bases, with 15 bases sitting between them. The CDR3 is 17 residues long. The CDR3 DNA sequence: TGCGCCAGCAGTCAATCTCTTGGGTACGACGACAAAAACATTCAGTACTTC. This gives the protein CASSQSLGYDDKNIQYF.

V is TRBV5-1 and J is TRBJ1-1; a weak D match, TRBD1 (5 bases). The ends were cut back, 6 bases at V and 0 bases at J, with 15 bases in the middle. The germline V gene has CDR1 SGHRS and CDR2 YFSETQ. The CDR3 length is 15 residues. The CDR3 DNA reads TGCGCCAGCACCGGAGGGCGGACAATGAACACTGAAGCTTTCTTT. It is translated as CASTGGRTMNTEAFF.

The chain links TRBV5-6 to TRBJ1-6; no definite D call. CDR1 and CDR2 (germline): SGHDT, YYEEEE. This CDR3 is 14 amino acids long. V lost 0 bases, J lost 5 bases, and 6 bases lay in between. The CDR3 sequence: CASSLVGNNSPLHF. CDR3 coding DNA: TGTGCCAGCAGCTTGGTAGGGAATAATTCACCCCTCCACTTT.

This clone was recorded many times. This chain joins TRBV5-1 and TRBJ2-3; TRBD2 matches at 8 bases. Germline CDR1 SGHRS, CDR2 YFSETQ. Trimming cost V 5 bases and J 3 bases; bases outside gene matches: 5. This CDR3 region has 14 residues. The CDR3 protein is CASSPGTRTDTQYF. The CDR3 bases are TGCGCCAGCAGTCCCGGGACTAGAACAGATACGCAGTATTTT. Full variable domain (outside the CDR3, taken from reference TRBV5-1 and TRBJ2-3): KAGVTQTPRYLIKTRGQQVTLSCSPISGHRSVSWYQQTPGQGLQFLFEYFSETQRNKGNFPGRFSGRQFSNSRSEMNVSTLELGDSALYLCASSPGTRTDTQYFGPGTRLTVL.